This T cell receptor beta chain appears in the sequencing data of a study of blood T cell repertoires in COVID-19. The overall study: The study drew acute and convalescent COVID-19 samples from the United States, Italy and Spain. T cells, B-cell-depleted T cells, or PBMCs provided the cDNA or gDNA that served as material.

The V segment lost 7 bases and the J segment 1 base; nucleotides outside the gene matches: 5. Germline CDR1 is LNHDA and CDR2 is SQIVND (reference sequence). The CDR3 runs 14 residues. As processed by the authors: Amplified reference gene primers provided the basis for estimating nucleated cell counts. Repertoires were generated with immunoSEQ multiplex PCR, while TCRdb's copy carries only in-frame clones and drops some. V and J calls plus clone size are reproduced from that table; the DNA served to infer D and trimming. This table has 150,000 to 200,000 clones, roughly 80% appearing once. The chain has TRBV19 and TRBJ2-7; 9 bases line up with TRBD1. The specimen sequenced was peripheral blood. This TCR was sampled from a woman in her thirties with acute or convalescent COVID-19. The CDR3 DNA sequence: TGTGCCAGTAAGAGGACAGGGGAGTCCTACGAGCAGTACTTC. Translation gives CASKRTGESYEQYF.